This T cell receptor (beta chain) is drawn from a study of T cell repertoires in cytomegalovirus infection. As regards this clonotype: Its antigen is currently unknown.

TCRdb fed the reads into MiXCR, producing one record per CDR3 protein. The sample yields 350,000 to 400,000 distinct CDR3 sequences, about 35% seen once. In germline, CDR1 is SNHLY, CDR2 FYNNEI. CDR3 size: 14 residues. With 0 bases removed from V and 4 bases from J, the gap between germline ends came to 7 bases. The rearrangement links TRBV2 to TRBJ1-5; D gene unclear. The sequence derives from a human donor in good health (CMV status not recorded). Some clones in this sample may be carry-over from other donors' samples. The sequencing used cultured PBMCs, collected from culture after CMV antigen stimulation. The CDR3 region is CASSEAYGNQPQHF. In DNA, the CDR3 is TGTGCCAGCAGTGAAGCCTACGGAAATCAGCCCCAGCATTTT.